This T cell receptor (beta chain) stems from a study of low-dose radiotherapy and immunotherapy resistance in tumors. Background on the study: The regimen for patients comprised intravenous nivolumab 240 mg every two weeks plus intravenous ipilimumab 1 mg/kg every six weeks. Given every two weeks, intravenous cyclophosphamide 200 mg/m2 preceded radiation and immunotherapy by one day.

This clonotype was picked up many times. Trimming took 3 bases from V and 3 from J, leaving 6 bases between them. CDR1 is SGHAT and CDR2 is FQDESV in the germline V gene (reference sequence). This CDR3 region has 13 residues. Alpha- and beta-chain coverage of first-strand cDNA came from TRAV- and TRBV-specific primers. TCR amplification used 20 to 25 PCR cycles, a constant-region primer and a V-primer adapter. From the reads, TCRdb called clonotypes with MiXCR, one entry per CDR3 protein. The top ten hold over 10% of the sample, which has 85,000 to 95,000 distinct CDR3 sequences, 20% to 25% seen once. The time point here: after trial treatment. As to treatment: LDRT plus nivolumab, ipilimumab, low-dose cyclophosphamide and aspirin (RACIN trial). Every donor's regimen consisted of nivolumab, ipilimumab, aspirin, low-dose cyclophosphamide and low-dose radiotherapy.

This material consisted of PBMCs, taken after low-dose radiotherapy plus immunotherapy. This receptor was taken from a female donor with ovarian cancer. The chain combines TRBV11-1 with TRBJ2-1; tentatively, D is TRBD2 (6 bases). CDR3 amino acids: CASSFGGYNEQFF. The CDR3 DNA follows: TGTGCCAGCAGCTTCGGGGGCTACAATGAGCAGTTCTTC.